These 16 T cell receptor beta chains share one sample of origin, sequenced in a study of cytotoxic CD8 clonotypes in ibrutinib-treated CLL. The protocol was immunoSEQ multiplex PCR, while the TCRdb copy is restricted to in-frame clones and leaves out a portion. Of some 200,000 clones listed, roughly three quarters are singletons. The sample consisted of PBMCs, taken after 12 months of ibrutinib treatment. All receptors derive from a human donor with chronic lymphocytic leukemia.

The chain combines TRBV5-1 with TRBJ2-1, with 11 bases matching TRBD2. J gave up 0 bases and V 4 bases, and 9 bases lay outside the gene matches. The CDR3 runs 18 residues. Germline CDR1 is SGHRS and CDR2 is YFSETQ. The CDR3 here is CASSSPSGGSRSYNEQFF. The CDR3 DNA sequence: TGCGCCAGCAGCAGCCCTAGCGGGGGGTCCCGCTCCTACAATGAGCAGTTCTTC.

The chain carries TRBV11-2 and TRBJ2-1, with 8 bases fitting TRBD2. There are 15 residues in the CDR3. The J segment lost 4 bases and the V segment lost 0 bases, leaving 2 bases of the junction unmatched. Germline V lookup: CDR1 SGHAT, CDR2 FQNNGV. CDR3 residues: CASSLDGGRYNEQFF. The CDR3, as DNA: TGTGCCAGCAGCTTAGATGGCGGGAGGTACAATGAGCAGTTCTTC.

This clone was recorded a few times. The V and J genes are TRBV5-1 and TRBJ1-2, with TRBD1 matching 9 bases. V gave up 2 bases and J gave up 7 bases; unmatched junction bases: 6. CDR1 and CDR2 from the germline V gene are SGHRS and YFSETQ. The CDR3 totals 14 residues. Written as DNA, the CDR3 is TGCGCCAGCAGCTTCCTACAGGGGGCTTTTGGCTACACCTTC. Protein product: CASSFLQGAFGYTF. The whole variable domain, remainder taken from reference TRBV5-1 and TRBJ1-2, is KAGVTQTPRYLIKTRGQQVTLSCSPISGHRSVSWYQQTPGQGLQFLFEYFSETQRNKGNFPGRFSGRQFSNSRSEMNVSTLELGDSALYLCASSFLQGAFGYTFGSGTRLTVV.

This clone was picked up one time. The rearrangement links TRBV5-6 to TRBJ2-5; D may be TRBD1 (6 bases). The end of the DNA aligns better with TRBJ2-7, so the J call may be wrong. This CDR3 region has 14 residues. Germline V gene lookup returns CDR1 SGHDT and CDR2 YYEEEE. The CDR3 region has the DNA TGTGCCAGCAGCTCAACAGGGTTCTCCTACGAGCAGTACTTC. It is translated as CASSSTGFSYEQYF.

In regard to this clone: The CDR3 carries no conserved terminal phenylalanine or tryptophan, so it likely arises from a read error. No DNA is shown, since the ends of the CDR3 on it are uncertain; the CDR3 is the one TCRdb lists. The V gene is TRBV29-1, the J gene TRBJ1-1. The CDR3 totals 12 residues, both ends included. Germline V gene lookup returns CDR1 SQVTM and CDR2 ANQGSEA. CDR3 sequence reads: CSEILEGAIDAV.

The V call is TRBV7-9, the J call TRBJ1-5, with a weak D call TRBD1 (5 bases). Germline assignment: CDR1 SEHNR and CDR2 FQNEAQ (reference sequence). The V end lost 1 base, the J end lost 2 bases, and 9 bases lay between the germline ends. The CDR3 covers 15 residues. CDR3 sequence reads: CASSLDGTGNQPQHF. For the CDR3, the DNA is TGTGCCAGCAGCTTAGACGGGACGGGCAATCAGCCCCAGCATTTT. The variable domain in full, with the rest retrieved from reference TRBV7-9 and TRBJ1-5, is DTGVSQNPRHKITKRGQNVTFRCDPISEHNRLYWYRQTLGQGPEFLTYFQNEAQLEKSRLLSDRFSAERPKGSFSTLEIQRTEQGDSAMYLCASSLDGTGNQPQHFGDGTRLSIL.

This chain uses TRBV5-6 with TRBJ1-2, with D unclear. Trimming removed 4 bases at V and 7 bases at J, with 11 bases between. The germline gives CDR1 SGHDT, CDR2 YYEEEE. The CDR3 spans 12 residues. The CDR3 sequence: CASSRDGFGYTF. Written as DNA, the CDR3 is TGTGCCAGCAGCCGGGATGGGTTTGGCTACACCTTC.

In this sample, this clone turned up a few times. The CDR3 nucleotides are TGTGCCAGCAGTTTATTGGGTGGGGGGAGGCTACAAGAGACCCAGTACTTC. Its protein is CASSLLGGGRLQETQYF. This chain links TRBV28 with TRBJ2-5; D is perhaps TRBD2 (6 bases). The CDR3 loop spans 17 amino acids. CDR1 MDHEN and CDR2 SYDVKM come from the germline V gene. The V and J ends lost 1 base and 2 bases respectively, with 17 bases between them.

The rearrangement links TRBV29-1 to TRBJ2-1, with D unclear. Deletions cut 7 bases from V and 7 bases from J, with 14 bases between. Germline assignment: CDR1 SQVTM and CDR2 ANQGSEA. This CDR3 is 12 amino acids long. The CDR3 is CSAGRAKNEQFF. Written as DNA, the CDR3 is TGCAGCGCTGGCCGGGCCAAAAATGAGCAGTTCTTC.

This clone has just a few counts. DNA of the CDR3: TGTGCCAGCAGCTACCCGGGCGCTCCACCCCTCCACTTT. Its translation is CASSYPGAPPLHF. This chain connects TRBV11-1 to TRBJ1-6; D gene ambiguous. Germline CDR1 reads SGHAT; CDR2 reads FQDESV (reference sequence). The CDR3 sequence is 13 residues long. The germline V and J ends were trimmed by 4 bases and 11 bases, with 12 bases remaining between them. Supplemented by reference TRBV11-1 and TRBJ1-6, the full variable domain reads EAEVAQSPRYKITEKSQAVAFWCDPISGHATLYWYRQILGQGPELLVQFQDESVVDDSQLPKDRFSAERLKGVDSTLKIQPAELGDSAMYLCASSYPGAPPLHFGNGTRLTVT.

This chain links TRBV9 with TRBJ2-7; 7 bases fit TRBD2. With 3 bases clipped from V and 4 bases from J, the junction kept 7 bases outside the gene matches. Per the germline V gene, CDR1 is SGDLS and CDR2 is YYNGEE. There are 14 residues in the CDR3. The CDR3 DNA reads TGTGCCAGCAGCGGGCGGGGGACCGGGTACGAGCAGTACTTC. It specifies CASSGRGTGYEQYF.

CDR3: CASRGSLTGELFF. The CDR3 DNA reads TGTGCCAGCAGGGGCAGCCTCACCGGGGAGCTGTTTTTT. This chain joins TRBV2 and TRBJ2-2, with D unclear. This CDR3 contains 13 residues. In germline, CDR1 is SNHLY, CDR2 FYNNEI. Trimming pared 6 bases from V and 4 bases from J, leaving 9 bases between.

This chain links TRBV28 with TRBJ2-7; maybe TRBD1 (5 bases). Deletions cut 3 bases from V and 4 bases from J, with 13 bases between. The germline CDR1 and CDR2 sequences are MDHEN and SYDVKM. The CDR3 covers 14 residues. CDR3 residues: CASSFLGEEYEQYF. The DNA of the CDR3 is TGTGCCAGCAGTTTTTTAGGGGAAGAGTACGAGCAGTACTTC.

The chain carries TRBV11-3 and TRBJ2-6; D might be TRBD1 or TRBD2, each matching 6 bases. This CDR3 spans 15 amino acids. The V end lost 4 bases, the J end lost 2 bases, and 9 bases lay between the germline ends. The germline CDR1 and CDR2 sequences are SGHNT and YENEEA. CDR3 protein: CASSSEGAGANVLTF. The CDR3 DNA reads TGTGCCAGCAGCTCGGAGGGGGCTGGGGCCAACGTCCTGACTTTC.

To note about this clone: This sample also contains other DNA sequences that code for the same CDR3. V gene TRBV28 combines with J gene TRBJ2-5; D may be TRBD1 or TRBD2 (6 bases each). V shed 5 bases and J shed 5 bases, with 15 bases lying between them. CDR1 is MDHEN and CDR2 is SYDVKM in the germline V gene. The CDR3 covers 14 residues. CDR3 amino acids: CASSLPGGPETQYF. CDR3 DNA: TGTGCCAGCAGTCTTCCCGGGGGCCCGGAGACCCAGTACTTC.

The V and J genes are TRBV25-1 and TRBJ1-2; D unresolved. The CDR3 sequence is 14 residues long. Trimming pared 10 bases from V and 6 bases from J, leaving 21 bases between. The germline V gene encodes CDR1 MGHDK and CDR2 SYGVNS. The CDR3 DNA reads as TGTGCCACCAACCGGGGTCATTCGTGGGATGGCTACACCTTC. Translating it yields CATNRGHSWDGYTF.